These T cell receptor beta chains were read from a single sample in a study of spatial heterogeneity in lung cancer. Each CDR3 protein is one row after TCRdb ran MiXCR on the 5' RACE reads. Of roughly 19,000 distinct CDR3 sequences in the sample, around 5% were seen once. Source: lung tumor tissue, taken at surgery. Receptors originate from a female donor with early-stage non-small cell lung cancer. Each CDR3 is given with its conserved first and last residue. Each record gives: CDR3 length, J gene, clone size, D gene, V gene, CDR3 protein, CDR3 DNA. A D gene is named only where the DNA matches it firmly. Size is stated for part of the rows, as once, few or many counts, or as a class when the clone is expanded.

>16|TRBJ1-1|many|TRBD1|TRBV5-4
CASSSTRDRANTEAFF
TGTGCCAGCAGCTCCACTCGGGACAGGGCCAACACTGAAGCTTTCTTT
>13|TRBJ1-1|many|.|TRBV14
CASSQAAFTEAFF
TGTGCCAGCAGCCAAGCAGCGTTCACTGAAGCTTTCTTT
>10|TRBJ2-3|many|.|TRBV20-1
CSARDQGRPF
TGCAGTGCTAGAGACCAAGGTCGCCCCTTT
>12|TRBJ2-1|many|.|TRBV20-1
CSARDGRVAEFF
TGCAGTGCTAGAGACGGGCGGGTAGCCGAGTTCTTC
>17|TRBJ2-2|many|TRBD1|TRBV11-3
CASSNPWTGPNTGELFF
TGTGCCAGCAGTAACCCTTGGACAGGGCCGAACACCGGGGAGCTGTTTTTT
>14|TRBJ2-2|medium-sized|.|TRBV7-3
CASSLVVNTGELFF
TGTGCCAGCAGCTTAGTAGTTAACACCGGGGAGCTGTTTTTT
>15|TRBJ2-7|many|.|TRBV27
CASSLSSTSTYEQYF
TGTGCCAGCAGTTTATCGTCCACTTCCACCTACGAGCAGTACTTC
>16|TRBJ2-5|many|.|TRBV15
CATSREFKEEKETQYF
TGTGCCACCAGCAGAGAGTTTAAGGAGGAGAAAGAGACCCAGTACTTC
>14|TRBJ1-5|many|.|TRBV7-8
CASSLGHSNQPQHF
TGTGCCAGCAGCTTAGGCCATAGCAATCAGCCCCAGCATTTT
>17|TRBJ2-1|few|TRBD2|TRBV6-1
CASSYRTSGGVYNEQFF
TGTGCCAGCAGTTACAGGACTAGCGGAGGAGTTTACAATGAGCAGTTCTTC
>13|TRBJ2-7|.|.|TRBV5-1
CASSRDGEYEQYF
TGCGCCAGCAGCCGGGACGGAGAATACGAGCAGTACTTC
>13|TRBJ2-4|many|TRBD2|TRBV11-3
CASSAYGLDIQYF
TGTGCCAGCAGCGCTTACGGACTAGACATTCAGTACTTC
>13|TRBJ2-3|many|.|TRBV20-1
CSASLEPPDTQYF
TGCAGTGCATCGCTAGAGCCGCCAGATACGCAGTATTTT
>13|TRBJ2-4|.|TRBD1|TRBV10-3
CATTGGAENIQYF
TGTGCCACAACAGGGGGCGCCGAAAACATTCAGTACTTC
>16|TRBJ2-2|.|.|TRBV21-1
CASSRPGPGWTGELFF
TGTGCCAGCAGTCGTCCAGGGCCGGGTTGGACCGGGGAGCTGTTTTTT
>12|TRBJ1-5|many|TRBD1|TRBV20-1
CSATGGNQPQHF
TGCAGTGCGACAGGGGGGAATCAGCCCCAGCATTTT
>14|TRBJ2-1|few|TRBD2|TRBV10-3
CAIMDGRASNEQFF
TGTGCCATCATGGACGGGAGGGCCTCCAATGAGCAGTTCTTC
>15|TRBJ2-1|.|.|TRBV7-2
CASSQAAGSNNERFF
TGTGCCAGCAGCCAGGCGGCGGGAAGCAACAATGAGCGGTTCTTC
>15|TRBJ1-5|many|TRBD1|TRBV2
CASSGDRARYQPQHF
TGTGCCAGCAGTGGGGACAGGGCAAGATATCAGCCCCAGCATTTT
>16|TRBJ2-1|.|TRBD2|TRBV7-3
CASSLGAGASGSKQFF
TGTGCCAGCAGCTTAGGGGCTGGAGCTAGCGGAAGCAAGCAGTTCTTC
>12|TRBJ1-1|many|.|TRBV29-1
CSVGEEPTEAFF
TGCAGCGTTGGTGAGGAGCCCACTGAAGCTTTCTTT
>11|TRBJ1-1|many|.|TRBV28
CVVWSNTEAFF
TGTGTAGTATGGTCGAACACTGAAGCTTTCTTT
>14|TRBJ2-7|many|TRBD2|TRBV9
CASSPSVAGGEQYF
TGTGCCAGCAGCCCCTCGGTAGCGGGGGGCGAGCAGTACTTC
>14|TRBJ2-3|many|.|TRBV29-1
CSVPGTPSTDTQYF
TGCAGCGTTCCCGGGACACCTAGCACAGATACGCAGTATTTT
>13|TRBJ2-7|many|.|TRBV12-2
CALPETISYEQYF
TGTGCACTCCCGGAAACAATCTCCTACGAGCAGTACTTC
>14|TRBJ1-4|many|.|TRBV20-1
CSARGTASNEKLFF
TGCAGTGCTAGAGGGACAGCTTCAAATGAAAAACTGTTTTTT
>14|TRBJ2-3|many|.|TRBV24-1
CATSAPGVTDTQYF
TGTGCCACCAGTGCGCCAGGGGTGACAGATACGCAGTATTTT
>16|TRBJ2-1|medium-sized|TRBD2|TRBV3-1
CASSQGTGLAFNEQFF
TGTGCCAGCAGCCAAGGGACTGGACTAGCCTTCAATGAGCAGTTCTTC
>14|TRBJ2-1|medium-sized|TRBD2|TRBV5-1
CASSSSGSSLEQFF
TGCGCCAGCAGCTCTAGCGGGAGTAGCCTTGAGCAGTTCTTC
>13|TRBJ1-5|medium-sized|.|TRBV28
CASSPGTYQPQHF
TGTGCCAGCAGTCCCGGGACCTATCAGCCCCAGCATTTT
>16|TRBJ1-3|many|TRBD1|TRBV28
CASRSPGQGRGNTIYF
TGTGCCAGCAGGTCACCGGGACAGGGGAGGGGAAACACCATATATTTT
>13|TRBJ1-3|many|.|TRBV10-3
CAIRDSSGNTIYF
TGTGCCATCAGGGACAGCTCTGGAAACACCATATATTTT
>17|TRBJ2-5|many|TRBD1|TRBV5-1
CASSFDRGPLQGETQYF
TGCGCCAGCAGCTTCGACAGGGGACCATTACAAGGAGAGACCCAGTACTTC
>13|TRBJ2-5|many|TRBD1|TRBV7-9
CASSRGQGETQYF
TGTGCCAGCAGCCGCGGACAGGGGGAGACCCAGTACTTC
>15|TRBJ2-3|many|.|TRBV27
CASSLNGASTDTQYF
TGTGCCAGCAGTTTAAACGGTGCTAGCACAGATACGCAGTATTTT
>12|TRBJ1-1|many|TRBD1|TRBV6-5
CATRDRGYEAFF
TGTGCCACCCGGGACAGGGGCTATGAAGCTTTCTTT
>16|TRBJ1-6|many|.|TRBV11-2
CASSFAASSYNSPLHF
TGTGCCAGCAGCTTCGCCGCGAGCTCCTATAATTCACCCCTCCACTTT
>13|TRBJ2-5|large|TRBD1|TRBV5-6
CASRSGQEETQYF
TGTGCCAGCAGATCGGGACAGGAAGAGACCCAGTACTTC